A selection of T cell receptor beta chains follows, all from one sample in a study of cytomegalovirus exposure and HLA in healthy donors. TCRdb keeps only in-frame clones here, not all; method: immunoSEQ multiplex PCR. The sample consists of 150,000 or so clones, 82% of them appearing once. The sample consisted of PBMCs. Source of these receptors: a male donor in good health and CMV-seronegative. The CDR3 runs from the conserved cysteine through the conserved F or W. The order of the fields is D gene, clone size, V gene, J gene, CDR3 DNA, CDR3 protein. A D gene is named only where the DNA matches it firmly. Some rows mark clone size as missing; the rest say once, few, many or name a class of expanded clone.

.	.	TRBV9	TRBJ1-3	TGTGCCAGCAGCGTAGCGGGGGACCCCGCCCGTGGAAACACCATATATTTT	CASSVAGDPARGNTIYF
TRBD1	.	TRBV10-1	TRBJ2-3	TGCGCCAGCAGCAGGGACAGGGCGACTAGCACAGATACGCAGTATTTT	CASSRDRATSTDTQYF
.	.	TRBV2	TRBJ2-2	TGTGCCAGCAGTGAATGGCAGGGTTCGAACACCGGGGAGCTGTTTTTT	CASSEWQGSNTGELFF
.	.	TRBV27	TRBJ1-5	TGTGCCAGCAGTTTACTAGGGGGCAATCAGCCCCAGCATTTT	CASSLLGGNQPQHF
.	.	TRBV6-1	TRBJ2-5	TGTGCCAGCAGAGTTACGCCAGTTCCCCAAGAGACCCAGTACTTC	CASRVTPVPQETQYF
.	.	TRBV28	TRBJ1-5	TGTGCCAGCGAGGAGAGCTCGGGGAGCAATCAGCCCCAGCATTTT	CASEESSGSNQPQHF
.	.	TRBV7-9	TRBJ1-5	TGTTCCAGCAGCCTAGGCCAGTTCGTCCAAAATCAGCCCCAGCATTTT	CSSSLGQFVQNQPQHF
.	.	TRBV7-3	TRBJ2-3	TGTGCCAGCAGCCCTCTCGGGGTCACAGATACGCAGTATTTT	CASSPLGVTDTQYF
.	.	TRBV23-1	TRBJ2-4	TGCGCCAGCAGTCATGGTCGGGGGTTTTATTCGTTCATTCAGTACTTC	CASSHGRGFYSFIQYF
TRBD2	.	TRBV2	TRBJ2-2	TGTGCCAGCAGGGAACTAGCGGGAGGGAAGGTCGGGGAGCTGTTTTTT	CASRELAGGKVGELFF
TRBD1	.	TRBV7-2	TRBJ1-3	TGTGCCAGCAGCTTAGGATGGGACAGTGGAAACACCATATATTTT	CASSLGWDSGNTIYF
.	.	TRBV6-5	TRBJ1-1	TGTGCCAGCAGTTACTCCAGTACAGCCTCCCAGAAGACTTTCTTT	CASSYSSTASQKTFF
TRBD1	.	TRBV29-1	TRBJ1-2	TGCAGCATTGGGGGCACCGGGACAGGGAGCGCCTATGGCTACACCTTC	CSIGGTGTGSAYGYTF
TRBD1	.	TRBV5-4	TRBJ1-2	TGTGCCAGCAGCCCACCGGGGACAGGGGATCTCTATGGCTACACCTTC	CASSPPGTGDLYGYTF
TRBD1	few	TRBV7-9	TRBJ2-1	TGTGCCAGCAGCTGGGACCGACAGGGCTCGGGCAATGAGCAGTTCTTC	CASSWDRQGSGNEQFF
TRBD1	few	TRBV12-5	TRBJ1-1	TGTGCTAGTGGTTCGGACAGGGGGAGGACTGAAGCTTTCTTT	CASGSDRGRTEAFF
.	.	TRBV6-6	TRBJ1-2	TGTGCCAGCAGTTACTCTGACAGCCAAATCTATGGCTACACCTTC	CASSYSDSQIYGYTF
TRBD2	.	TRBV9	TRBJ2-7	TGTGCCAGCAGCGGAGGGGGGACTAGCGGTGCCTACGAGCAGTACTTC	CASSGGGTSGAYEQYF
.	.	TRBV28	TRBJ1-3	TGTGCCAGCAGTTTAACGCAGATCTCTGGAAACACCATATATTTT	CASSLTQISGNTIYF
.	.	TRBV29-1	TRBJ2-7	TGCAGCGTTGATGGCCGGAAGGCCGGGGGTTTTACGGAGCAGTACTTC	CSVDGRKAGGFTEQYF
TRBD1	.	TRBV10-3	TRBJ2-7	TGTGCCATCGCAGGACAGGGTTCCTACGAGCAGTACTTC	CAIAGQGSYEQYF
.	.	TRBV19	TRBJ2-5	TGTGCCAGTAGCCATCAAGAGACCCAGTACTTC	CASSHQETQYF
TRBD1	few	TRBV5-8	TRBJ1-5	TGTGCCAGCAGCCACACCCGGACAGGGGTCGGTCTGAATCAGCCCCAGCATTTT	CASSHTRTGVGLNQPQHF
.	.	TRBV4-1	TRBJ2-3	TGCGCCAGCAGCCAAGAAGGGGGTCTTTCGACAGATACGCAGTATTTT	CASSQEGGLSTDTQYF
TRBD1	.	TRBV28	TRBJ2-4	TGTGCCAGCAGCTCAGAGACAGGGGGACGAAGCTTC	CASSSETGGRSF
.	.	TRBV4-2	TRBJ1-4	TGTGCCAGCAGCCATCTTGCGACTAATGAAAAACTGTTTTTT	CASSHLATNEKLFF
TRBD1	.	TRBV29-1	TRBJ2-7	TGCAGCTTCCGGGACAGATTCTACGAGCAGTACTTC	CSFRDRFYEQYF
TRBD1	.	TRBV5-1	TRBJ2-2	TGCGCCAGCAGCACGACCGGGACAGGGAACACCGGGGAGCTGTTTTTT	CASSTTGTGNTGELFF
.	.	TRBV19	TRBJ2-7	TGTGCCAGTAGTTTCCTACAGGGCTACGAGCAGTACTTC	CASSFLQGYEQYF
TRBD2	.	TRBV28	TRBJ2-3	TGTGCCTCAGCAACCACGGGAGGGAGAGATACGCAGTATTTT	CASATTGGRDTQYF
TRBD1	.	TRBV6-1	TRBJ2-3	TGTGCCAGCAGTGAAGACAGGGGGCGAGATACGCAGTATTTT	CASSEDRGRDTQYF
TRBD1	.	TRBV5-1	TRBJ2-7	TGCGCCAGCAGCGTAAAACAGGGGGCGGCCCTTGGCGAGCAGTACTTC	CASSVKQGAALGEQYF
TRBD1	.	TRBV6-5	TRBJ2-7	TGTGCCAGCAGTTGGGGACAGGGGAACTACGAGCAGTACTTC	CASSWGQGNYEQYF
.	.	TRBV7-2	TRBJ2-7	TGTGCCAGCAGCTTTGCGCAGGGTCGCTACGAGCAGTACTTC	CASSFAQGRYEQYF
.	.	TRBV19	TRBJ2-5	TGTGCCAGTACCTTCCAGGGGACCCAGTACTTC	CASTFQGTQYF
.	.	TRBV7-3	TRBJ2-1	TGTGCCAGCAGCTTTTTTTTGTCGGAGGAATTCTTC	CASSFFLSEEFF